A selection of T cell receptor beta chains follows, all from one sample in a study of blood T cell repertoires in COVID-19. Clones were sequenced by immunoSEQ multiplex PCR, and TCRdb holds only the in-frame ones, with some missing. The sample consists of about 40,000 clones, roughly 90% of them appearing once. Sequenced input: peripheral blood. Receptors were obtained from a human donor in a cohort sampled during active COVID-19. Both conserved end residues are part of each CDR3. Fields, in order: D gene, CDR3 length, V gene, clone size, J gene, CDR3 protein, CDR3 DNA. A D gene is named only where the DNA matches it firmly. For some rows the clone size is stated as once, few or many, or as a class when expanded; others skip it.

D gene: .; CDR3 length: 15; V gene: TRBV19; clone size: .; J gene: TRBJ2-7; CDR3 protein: CASSTQGRSPYEQYF; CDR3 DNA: TGTGCCAGTAGCACTCAGGGCCGGAGCCCCTACGAGCAGTACTTC
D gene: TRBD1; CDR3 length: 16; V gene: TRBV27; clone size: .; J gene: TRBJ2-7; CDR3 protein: CASSPRTGKDADEQYF; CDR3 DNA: TGTGCCAGCAGTCCTAGGACAGGGAAGGACGCGGACGAGCAGTACTTC
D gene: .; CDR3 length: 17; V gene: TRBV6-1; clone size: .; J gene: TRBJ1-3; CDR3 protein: CASSDVARLYSGNTIYF; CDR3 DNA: TGTGCCAGCAGTGATGTAGCGCGACTCTACTCTGGAAACACCATATATTTT
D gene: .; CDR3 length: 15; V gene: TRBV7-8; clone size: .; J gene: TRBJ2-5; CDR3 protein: CASSFWGQRQETQYF; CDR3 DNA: TGTGCCAGCAGCTTCTGGGGGCAGAGACAAGAGACCCAGTACTTC
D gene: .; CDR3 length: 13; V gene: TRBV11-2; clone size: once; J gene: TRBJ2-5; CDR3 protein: CASSEAFQETQYF; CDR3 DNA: TGTGCCAGCAGTGAAGCTTTCCAAGAGACCCAGTACTTC
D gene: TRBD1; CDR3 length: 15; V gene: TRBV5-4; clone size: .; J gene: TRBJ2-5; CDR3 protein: CASSLRQGALETQYF; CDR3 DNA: TGTGCCAGCAGCTTGAGACAGGGGGCGCTTGAGACCCAGTACTTC
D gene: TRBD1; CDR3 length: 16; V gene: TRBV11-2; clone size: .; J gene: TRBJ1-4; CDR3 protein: CASSLGGDRANEKLFF; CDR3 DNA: TGTGCCAGCAGCTTAGGGGGGGACAGGGCAAATGAAAAACTGTTTTTT
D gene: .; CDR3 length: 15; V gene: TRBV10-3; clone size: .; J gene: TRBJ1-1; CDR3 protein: CAISEDPGLNTEAFF; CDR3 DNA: TGTGCCATCAGTGAGGATCCAGGGTTAAACACTGAAGCTTTCTTT
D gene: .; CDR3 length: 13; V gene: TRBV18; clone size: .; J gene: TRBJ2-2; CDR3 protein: CASSSGEGGELFF; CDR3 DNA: TGTGCCAGCTCATCCGGAGAGGGCGGGGAGCTGTTTTTT
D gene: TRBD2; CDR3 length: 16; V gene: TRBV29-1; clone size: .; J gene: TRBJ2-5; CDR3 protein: CSVVLRGGRTRETQYF; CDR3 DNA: TGCAGCGTTGTGTTGCGGGGGGGCCGAACACGGGAGACCCAGTACTTC
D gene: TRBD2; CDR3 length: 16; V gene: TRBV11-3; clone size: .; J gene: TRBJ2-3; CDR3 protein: CASSSLAGSLTDTQYF; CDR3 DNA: TGTGCCAGCAGCTCTCTAGCGGGGTCCCTCACAGATACGCAGTATTTT
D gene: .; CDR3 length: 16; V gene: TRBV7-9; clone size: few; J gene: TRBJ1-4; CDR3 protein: CASSLEARVANEKLFF; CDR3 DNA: TGTGCCAGCAGCTTAGAAGCTAGAGTAGCTAATGAAAAACTGTTTTTT
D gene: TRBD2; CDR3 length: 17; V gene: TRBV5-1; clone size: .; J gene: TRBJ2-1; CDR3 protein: CASTLAGGRSSYNEQFF; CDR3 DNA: TGCGCCAGCACACTAGCGGGGGGGCGGAGCTCCTACAATGAGCAGTTCTTC
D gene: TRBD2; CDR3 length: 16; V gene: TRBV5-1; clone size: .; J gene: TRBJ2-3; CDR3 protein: CASSSSLAGSKDTQYF; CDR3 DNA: TGCGCCAGCAGCTCGAGTCTAGCGGGTTCGAAAGATACGCAGTATTTT
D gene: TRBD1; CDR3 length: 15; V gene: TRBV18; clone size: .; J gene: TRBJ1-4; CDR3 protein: CASSPVDRAGEKLFF; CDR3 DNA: TGTGCCAGCTCACCAGTGGACAGGGCAGGGGAAAAACTGTTTTTT
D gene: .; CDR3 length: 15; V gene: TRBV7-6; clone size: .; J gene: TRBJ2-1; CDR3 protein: CASSLGGFGANEQFF; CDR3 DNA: TGTGCCAGCAGCTTAGGGGGATTTGGGGCGAATGAGCAGTTCTTC